These T cell receptor beta chains were read from a single sample in a study of shared clonotypes between healthy human individuals. Assay used: immunoSEQ multiplex PCR; TCRdb lists only in-frame clones, some missing. The profile shows 2,500,000 or so clones, over 85% of them singletons. Material: naive CD4+ T cells from PBMCs. Receptors originate from a man aged 18 to 29 in good health. Some clones in this sample may be carry-over from other donors' samples. Both conserved end residues are part of each CDR3. Fields, in order: V gene, J gene, D gene, CDR3 protein. A D gene is named only where the DNA matches it firmly.

>TRBV5-1|TRBJ2-7|NA
CASRAHPGTYEQYF
>TRBV7-9|TRBJ1-2|NA
CASRADLGRGDYGYTF
>TRBV9|TRBJ2-6|TRBD1
CASSPTLGTGGIGANVLTF
>TRBV5-1|TRBJ2-4|TRBD2
CASSLVGTSARGAKNIQYF
>TRBV30|TRBJ1-6|NA
CAWSVLGGNSPLHF
>TRBV7-2|TRBJ1-2|NA
CASSLAGTGLGYGYTF
>TRBV29-1|TRBJ2-1|TRBD2
CSVDLGTRFSDEQFF
>TRBV19|TRBJ1-2|NA
CASTIISGNLRYYTF
>TRBV15|TRBJ1-2|TRBD1
CATSRPGQGVRYTF
>TRBV5-1|TRBJ2-3|TRBD2
CASKKLAGGPTDTQYF
>TRBV6-1|TRBJ1-1|NA
CASIVPGVMNTEAFF
>TRBV28|TRBJ2-7|TRBD1
CASSLVLSDRSSYEQYF
>TRBV18|TRBJ2-3|NA
CASSPLAVSTDTQYF
>TRBV5-1|TRBJ2-7|TRBD1
CASSQGQGAIYEQYF
>TRBV7-3|TRBJ1-4|NA
CASSPKGSVGLFF
>TRBV7-8|TRBJ1-1|NA
CASSFLNTEAFF
>TRBV4-2|TRBJ1-6|NA
CASSHPLRGLSGAPLHF
>TRBV11-2|TRBJ2-5|TRBD2
CASSPRTREETQYF
>TRBV27|TRBJ1-1|NA
CASSLTYNTEAFF
>TRBV7-8|TRBJ2-7|NA
CASSLRDGYEQYF
>TRBV5-1|TRBJ2-7|NA
CASSAEPTGPSSYEQYF
>TRBV4-2|TRBJ1-1|NA
CASSRMNTEAFF
>TRBV28|TRBJ1-2|NA
CASSLGSTLDYTF
>TRBV4-1|TRBJ2-1|TRBD1
CASSQGLTGTGSDEQFF
>TRBV4-1|TRBJ1-2|NA
CASSQPGRGPSGYGYTF
>TRBV27|TRBJ1-2|NA
CASSLRDGVYGYTF
>TRBV29-1|TRBJ1-5|NA
CSVGRVSNQPQHF
>TRBV6-1|TRBJ2-7|NA
CASSEIGRTEQYF
>TRBV9|TRBJ2-7|NA
CASSPDIRNTMSYEQYF
>TRBV7-3|TRBJ2-5|NA
CASSGDWGETQYF
>TRBV5-6|TRBJ1-5|NA
CASSYRQNQPQHF
>TRBV9|TRBJ2-5|TRBD1
CASSVLQGESETQYF
>TRBV10-3|TRBJ1-1|TRBD1
CAITAGQTEGTEAFF
>TRBV29-1|TRBJ1-1|NA
CSGTVTEAFF
>TRBV19|TRBJ1-1|NA
CASSMRTPNTEAFF
>TRBV7-2|TRBJ2-7|TRBD2
CASTPRTSGYEQYF
>TRBV6-5|TRBJ2-5|NA
CASSYGETQYF
>TRBV7-9|TRBJ2-1|TRBD2
CASSFGTSGSTYNEQFF
>TRBV30|TRBJ1-2|NA
CAWSLTGYGYTF
>TRBV2|TRBJ1-2|TRBD1
CARTDRGANYGYTF
>TRBV28|TRBJ1-2|NA
CASSGGGPDYGYTF
>TRBV23-1|TRBJ1-5|NA
CASSHHTDSNQPQHF
>TRBV30|TRBJ2-7|TRBD1
CAWSVGTGGGYEQYF
>TRBV28|TRBJ1-6|TRBD1
CASSPPDRRTYNSPLHF
>TRBV28|TRBJ2-1|TRBD1
CASSEPKIGTGGNEQFF
>TRBV2|TRBJ2-5|NA
CASSDRGPETQYF
>TRBV4-1|TRBJ2-7|TRBD1
CASSHTDRGGYEQYF
>TRBV10-3|TRBJ2-3|NA
CAISEWHSNSDTQYF
>TRBV5-1|TRBJ1-1|TRBD1
CASSLGQGGTEAFF